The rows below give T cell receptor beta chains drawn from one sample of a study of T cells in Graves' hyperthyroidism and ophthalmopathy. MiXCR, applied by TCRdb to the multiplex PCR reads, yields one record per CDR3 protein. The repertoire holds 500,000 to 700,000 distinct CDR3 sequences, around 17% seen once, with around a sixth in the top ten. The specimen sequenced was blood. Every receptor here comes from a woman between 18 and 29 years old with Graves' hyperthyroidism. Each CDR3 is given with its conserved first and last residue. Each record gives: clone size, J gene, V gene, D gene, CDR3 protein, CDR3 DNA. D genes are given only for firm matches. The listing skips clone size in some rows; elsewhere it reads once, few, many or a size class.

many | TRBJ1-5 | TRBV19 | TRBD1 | CASSSQQGASNQPQHF | TGTGCCAGTAGTAGTCAACAGGGGGCAAGCAATCAGCCCCAGCATTTT
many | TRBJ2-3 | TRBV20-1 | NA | CSARDYSGWRETRYTDTQYF | TGCAGTGCTAGAGATTATAGCGGTTGGCGTGAGACTAGATACACAGATACGCAGTATTTT
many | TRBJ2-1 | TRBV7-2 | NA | CASSQPSNEQFF | TGTGCCAGCAGCCAACCAAGCAATGAGCAGTTCTTC
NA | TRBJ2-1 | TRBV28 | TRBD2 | CASSLWLGGGRASGSSPPNEQFF | TGTGCCAGCAGTTTATGGCTAGGCGGGGGCCGAGCTAGCGGGAGTTCTCCACCGAATGAGCAGTTCTTC
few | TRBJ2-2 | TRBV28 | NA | CASSRRTPNTGELFF | TGTGCCAGCAGTAGACGGACCCCGAACACCGGGGAGCTGTTTTTT
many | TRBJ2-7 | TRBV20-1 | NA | CSARTGFYEQYF | TGCAGTGCTAGAACAGGGTTTTACGAGCAGTACTTC
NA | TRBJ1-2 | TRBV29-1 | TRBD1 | CSVDLLGQGLSGYTF | TGCAGCGTTGATCTCCTCGGACAGGGGTTAAGTGGCTACACCTTC
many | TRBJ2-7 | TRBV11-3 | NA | CASGPDISYEQYF | TGTGCCAGCGGACCGGACATCTCCTACGAGCAGTACTTC
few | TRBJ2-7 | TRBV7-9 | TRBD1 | CASTAGQGASEQYF | TGTGCCAGCACCGCCGGACAGGGGGCTTCCGAGCAGTACTTC
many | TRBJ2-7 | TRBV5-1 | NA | CASSLDGATLHYEQYF | TGCGCCAGCAGCTTGGATGGAGCCACCCTGCACTACGAGCAGTACTTC
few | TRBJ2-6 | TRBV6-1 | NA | CASSGTPGRKSGANVLTF | TGTGCCAGCAGTGGAACACCGGGACGTAAATCTGGGGCCAACGTCCTGACTTTC
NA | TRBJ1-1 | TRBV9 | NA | CASSLGLRADTEAFF | TGTGCCAGCAGCCTTGGACTTCGCGCGGACACTGAAGCTTTCTTT
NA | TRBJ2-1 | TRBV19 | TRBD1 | CATDRGEREQFF | TGTGCCACCGACAGGGGTGAAAGGGAGCAGTTCTTC
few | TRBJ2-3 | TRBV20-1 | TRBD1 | CSARRQGFFSTDTQYF | TGCAGTGCTAGGCGACAGGGGTTCTTTAGCACAGATACGCAGTATTTT
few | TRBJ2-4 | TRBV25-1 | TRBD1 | CASSTGQGVVSAKNIQYF | TGTGCCAGCAGTACGGGACAGGGGGTCGTATCAGCCAAAAACATTCAGTACTTC
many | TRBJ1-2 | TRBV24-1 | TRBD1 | CATSDGTDRYGYTF | TGTGCCACCAGTGATGGGACAGACCGCTATGGCTACACCTTC
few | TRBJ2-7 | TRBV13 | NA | CASSPSSRGSYEQYF | TGTGCCAGCAGCCCCTCTAGCCGGGGCTCCTACGAGCAGTACTTC
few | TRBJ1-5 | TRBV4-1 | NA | CASSQWGGQPQHF | TGCGCCAGCAGCCAGTGGGGGGGTCAGCCCCAGCATTTT
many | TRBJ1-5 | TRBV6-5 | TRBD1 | CASSYSGTGNQPQHF | TGTGCCAGCAGTTACTCTGGGACAGGCAATCAGCCCCAGCATTTT
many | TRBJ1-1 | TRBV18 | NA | CASSPQFAEAFF | TGTGCCAGCTCACCACAATTCGCCGAAGCTTTCTTT